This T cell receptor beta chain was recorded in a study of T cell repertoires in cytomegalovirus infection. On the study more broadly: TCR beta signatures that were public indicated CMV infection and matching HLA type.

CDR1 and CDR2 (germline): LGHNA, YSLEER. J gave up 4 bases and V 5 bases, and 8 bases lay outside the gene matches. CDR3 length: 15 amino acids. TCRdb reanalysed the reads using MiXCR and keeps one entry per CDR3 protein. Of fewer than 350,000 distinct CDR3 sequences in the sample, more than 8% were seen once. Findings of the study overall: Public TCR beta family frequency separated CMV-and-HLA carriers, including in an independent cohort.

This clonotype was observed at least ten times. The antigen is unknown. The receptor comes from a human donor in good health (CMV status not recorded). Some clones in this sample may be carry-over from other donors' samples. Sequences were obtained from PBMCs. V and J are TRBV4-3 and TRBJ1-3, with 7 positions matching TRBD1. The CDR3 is CASSSNRGRGNTIYF. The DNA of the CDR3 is TGCGCCAGCAGCTCTAACAGGGGACGGGGAAACACCATATATTTT.